Listed below are T cell receptor beta chains from one sample, sequenced in a study of a mutant IDH1 vaccine in newly diagnosed glioma. Repertoires were generated with immunoSEQ multiplex PCR, while TCRdb's copy carries only in-frame clones and drops some. The sample yields 35,000 to 45,000 clones, 75% to 90% seen once. Antigens for these TCRs are unknown. The material was PBMCs, obtained from a glioma patient whose treatment included an IDH1 peptide vaccine. These receptor sequences come from a man aged 40-55 years with glioma. The conserved cysteine and the conserved F or W are not part of the CDR3 here.

j_call v_call cdr3_aa
TRBJ2-2 TRBV19 ASNLWEQGRGGTGELF
TRBJ2-5 TRBV7-7 ASSHSGPQETQY
TRBJ2-7 TRBV28 ASYQGTGAYEQY
TRBJ2-1 TRBV10-3 AISESGDPRANEQF
TRBJ2-1 TRBV19 ASSLLGINEQF
TRBJ1-5 TRBV19 ASSYKGWNQPQH
TRBJ1-5 TRBV19 ATQISPKGNQPQH
TRBJ2-3 TRBV4-1 ASSPRGTSGADTQY
TRBJ1-5 TRBV10-3 AISESLQGGQPQH
TRBJ2-7 TRBV7-8 ASSTVGQGSYEQY
TRBJ2-3 TRBV7-2 ASSFPSGAADQY
TRBJ1-5 TRBV15 ATSTGRLELNQPQH
TRBJ1-4 TRBV6-1 ASRKTGSEEKLF
TRBJ1-4 TRBV11-2 ASSLVGTTNEKLF
TRBJ2-1 TRBV5-1 ASSLVWNEQF
TRBJ1-2 TRBV14 ASSPLGLPQRDT